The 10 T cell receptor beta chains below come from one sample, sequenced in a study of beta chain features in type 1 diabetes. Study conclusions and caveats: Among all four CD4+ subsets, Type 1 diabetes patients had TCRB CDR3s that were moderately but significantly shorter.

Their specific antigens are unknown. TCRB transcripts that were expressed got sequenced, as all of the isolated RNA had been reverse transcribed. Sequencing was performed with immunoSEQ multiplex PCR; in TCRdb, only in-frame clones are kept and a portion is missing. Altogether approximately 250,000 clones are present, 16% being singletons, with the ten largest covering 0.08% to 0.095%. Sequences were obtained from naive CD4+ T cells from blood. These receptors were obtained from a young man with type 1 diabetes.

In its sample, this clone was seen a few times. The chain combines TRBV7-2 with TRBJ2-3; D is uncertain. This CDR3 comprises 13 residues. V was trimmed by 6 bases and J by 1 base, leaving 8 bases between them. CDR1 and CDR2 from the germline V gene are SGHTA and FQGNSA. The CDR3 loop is CASRSVGTDTQYF. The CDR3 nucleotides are TGTGCCAGCAGATCCGTTGGCACAGATACGCAGTATTTT.

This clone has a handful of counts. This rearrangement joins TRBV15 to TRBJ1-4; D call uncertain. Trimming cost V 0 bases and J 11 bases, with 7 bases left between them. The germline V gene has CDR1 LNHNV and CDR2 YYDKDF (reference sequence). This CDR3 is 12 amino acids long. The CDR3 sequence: CATSRDQFKLFF. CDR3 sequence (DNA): TGTGCCACCAGCAGAGATCAATTCAAACTGTTTTTT. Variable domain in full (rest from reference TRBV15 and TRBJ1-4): DAMVIQNPRYQVTQFGKPVTLSCSQTLNHNVMYWYQQKSSQAPKLLFHYYDKDFNNEADTPDNFQSRRPNTSFCFLDIRSPGLGDTAMYLCATSRDQFKLFFGSGTQLSVL.

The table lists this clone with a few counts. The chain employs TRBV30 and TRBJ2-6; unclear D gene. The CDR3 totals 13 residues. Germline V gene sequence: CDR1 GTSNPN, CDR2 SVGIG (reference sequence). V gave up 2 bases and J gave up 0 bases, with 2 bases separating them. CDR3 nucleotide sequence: TGTGCCTGGAGTTTCTCTGGGGCCAACGTCCTGACTTTC. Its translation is CAWSFSGANVLTF. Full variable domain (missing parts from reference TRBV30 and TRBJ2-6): SQTIHQWPATLVQPVGSPLSLECTVEGTSNPNLYWYRQAAGRGLQLLFYSVGIGQISSEVPQNLSASRPQDRQFILSSKKLLLSDSGFYLCAWSFSGANVLTFGAGSRLTVL.

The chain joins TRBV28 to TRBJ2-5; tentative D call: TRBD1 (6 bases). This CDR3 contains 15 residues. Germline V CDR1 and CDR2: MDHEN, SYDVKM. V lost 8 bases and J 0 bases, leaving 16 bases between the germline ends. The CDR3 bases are TGTGCCAGCGGCCTAGGACAGCTAAACCAAGAGACCCAGTACTTC. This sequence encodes CASGLGQLNQETQYF.

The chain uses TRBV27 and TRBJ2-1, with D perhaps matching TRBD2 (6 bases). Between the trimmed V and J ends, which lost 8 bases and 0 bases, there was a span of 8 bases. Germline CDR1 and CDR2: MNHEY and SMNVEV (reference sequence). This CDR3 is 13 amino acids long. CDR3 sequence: CASLGGSYNEQFF. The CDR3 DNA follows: TGTGCCAGCCTGGGGGGCTCCTACAATGAGCAGTTCTTC.

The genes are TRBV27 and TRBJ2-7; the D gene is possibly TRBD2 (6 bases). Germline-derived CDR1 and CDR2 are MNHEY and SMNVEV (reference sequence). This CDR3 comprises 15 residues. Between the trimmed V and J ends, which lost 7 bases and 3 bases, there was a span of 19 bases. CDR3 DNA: TGTGCCAGCATTGCGGGAACCGGACTAAGCTACGAGCAGTACTTC. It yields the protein CASIAGTGLSYEQYF.

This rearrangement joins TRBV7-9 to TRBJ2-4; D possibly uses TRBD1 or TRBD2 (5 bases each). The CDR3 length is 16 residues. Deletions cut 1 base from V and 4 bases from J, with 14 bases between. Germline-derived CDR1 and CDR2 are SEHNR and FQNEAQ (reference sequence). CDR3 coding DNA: TGTGCCAGCAGCTTAGTGGCAGGGAGAATTAAAAACATTCAGTACTTC. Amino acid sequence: CASSLVAGRIKNIQYF.

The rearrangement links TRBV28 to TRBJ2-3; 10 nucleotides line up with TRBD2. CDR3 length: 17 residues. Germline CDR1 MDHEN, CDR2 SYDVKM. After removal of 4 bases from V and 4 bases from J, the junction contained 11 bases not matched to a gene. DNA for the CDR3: TGTGCCAGCAGTTCTGCCGGACTAGCGGCGAGGGCAGATACGCAGTATTTT. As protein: CASSSAGLAARADTQYF.

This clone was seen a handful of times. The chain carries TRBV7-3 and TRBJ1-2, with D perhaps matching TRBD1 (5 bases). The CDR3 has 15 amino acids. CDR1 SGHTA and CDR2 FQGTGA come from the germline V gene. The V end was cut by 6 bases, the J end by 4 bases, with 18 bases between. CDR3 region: CASSPAGLRVYGYTF. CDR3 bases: TGTGCCAGCAGTCCCGCGGGACTCCGGGTCTATGGCTACACCTTC.

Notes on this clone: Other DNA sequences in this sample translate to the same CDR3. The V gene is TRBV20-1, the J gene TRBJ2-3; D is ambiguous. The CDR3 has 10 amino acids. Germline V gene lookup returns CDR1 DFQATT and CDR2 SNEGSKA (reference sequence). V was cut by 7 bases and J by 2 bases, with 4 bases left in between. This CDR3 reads CSVDTDTQYF. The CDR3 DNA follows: TGCAGTGTAGACACAGATACGCAGTATTTT.